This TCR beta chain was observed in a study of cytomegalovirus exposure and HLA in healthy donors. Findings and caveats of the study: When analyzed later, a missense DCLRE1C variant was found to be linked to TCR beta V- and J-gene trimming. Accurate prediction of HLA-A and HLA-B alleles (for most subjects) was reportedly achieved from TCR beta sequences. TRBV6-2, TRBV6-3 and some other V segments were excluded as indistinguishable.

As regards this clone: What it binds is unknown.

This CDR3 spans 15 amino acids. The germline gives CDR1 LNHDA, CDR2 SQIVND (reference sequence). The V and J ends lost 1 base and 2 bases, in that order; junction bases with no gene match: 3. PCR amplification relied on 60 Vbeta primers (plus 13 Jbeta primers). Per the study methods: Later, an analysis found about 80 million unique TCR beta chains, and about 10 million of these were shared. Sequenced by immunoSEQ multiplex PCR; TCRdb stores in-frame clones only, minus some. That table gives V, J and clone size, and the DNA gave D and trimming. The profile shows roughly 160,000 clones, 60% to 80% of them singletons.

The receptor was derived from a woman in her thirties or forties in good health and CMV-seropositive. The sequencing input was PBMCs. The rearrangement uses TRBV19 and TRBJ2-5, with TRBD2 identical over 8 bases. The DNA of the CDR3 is TGTGCCAGTAGTATAGTTAGCGGGACTCAAGAGACCCAGTACTTC. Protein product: CASSIVSGTQETQYF.